The sequence of this T cell receptor beta chain was determined in a study of post-analysis software for immune sequencing data. Study-level findings and limits: Normalized Chao1 diversity in multiple sclerosis patients fell significantly below that of controls.

Unique molecular identifiers were carried by the TCR beta cDNA libraries. Using its own MiXCR run on the PCR reads, TCRdb lists one record per CDR3 protein. This repertoire shows fewer than 850,000 distinct CDR3 sequences, roughly 27% found once; its top ten account for approximately 0.6%. This clonotype was seen just once. Its antigen is unknown. Sequenced input: blood. The receptor was derived from a girl under 18 with multiple sclerosis.

The CDR3 sequence is CAGMPPGQFTEAFF. The CDR3 DNA follows: TGTGCCGGCATGCCCCCGGGACAGTTCACTGAAGCTTTCTTT. The rearrangement uses TRBV28 and TRBJ1-1; 7 bases map to TRBD1. The CDR3 length is 14 residues. The V gene end was trimmed by 11 bases and the J gene end by 4 bases; junction bases not matched to a gene: 13. CDR1 is MDHEN and CDR2 is SYDVKM in the germline V gene.